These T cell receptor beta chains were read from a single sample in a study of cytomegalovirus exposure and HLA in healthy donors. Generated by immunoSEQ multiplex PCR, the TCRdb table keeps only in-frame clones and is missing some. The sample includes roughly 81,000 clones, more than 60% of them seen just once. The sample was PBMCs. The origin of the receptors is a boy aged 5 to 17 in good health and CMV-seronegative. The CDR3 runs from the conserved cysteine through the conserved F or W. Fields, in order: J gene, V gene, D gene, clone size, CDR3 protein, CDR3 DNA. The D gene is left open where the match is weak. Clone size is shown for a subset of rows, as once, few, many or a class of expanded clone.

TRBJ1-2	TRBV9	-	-	CASSSGGVYGYTF	TGTGCCAGCAGCTCGGGAGGGGTCTATGGCTACACCTTC
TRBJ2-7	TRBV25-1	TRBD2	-	CASSPELAGGPNPYEQYF	TGTGCCAGCAGTCCCGAACTAGCGGGAGGGCCCAATCCCTACGAGCAGTACTTC
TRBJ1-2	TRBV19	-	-	CASSMGTPYGYTF	TGTGCCAGTAGTATGGGGACACCTTATGGCTACACCTTC
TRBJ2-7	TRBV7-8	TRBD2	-	CASSETGTSSYEQYF	TGTGCCAGCAGCGAGACCGGGACTAGCTCCTACGAGCAGTACTTC
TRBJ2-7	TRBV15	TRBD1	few	CATSSRTGTIYEQYF	TGTGCCACCAGCAGTCGGACAGGGACGATCTACGAGCAGTACTTC
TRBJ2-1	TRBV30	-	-	CAWSVRGYNEQFF	TGTGCCTGGAGTGTAAGGGGGTACAATGAGCAGTTCTTC
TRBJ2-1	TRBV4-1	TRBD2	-	CASSQVVAGLAGEDEQFF	TGCGCCAGCAGCCAAGTTGTCGCCGGACTAGCGGGGGAGGATGAGCAGTTCTTC
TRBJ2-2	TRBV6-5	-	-	CASRLGGNTGELFF	TGTGCCAGCAGACTAGGTGGGAACACCGGGGAGCTGTTTTTT
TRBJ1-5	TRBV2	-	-	CASQGWVNQPQHF	TGTGCCAGCCAGGGGTGGGTCAATCAGCCCCAGCATTTT
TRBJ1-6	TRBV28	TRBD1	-	CASTDPGQGGSPLHF	TGTGCCAGCACTGATCCGGGACAGGGCGGTTCACCCCTCCACTTT
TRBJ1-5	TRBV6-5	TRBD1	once	CASSRLGTGEQPQHF	TGTGCCAGCAGTCGCTTAGGGACAGGTGAACAGCCCCAGCATTTT
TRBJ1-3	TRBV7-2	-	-	CASSLEQVGLGNTIYF	TGTGCCAGCAGCTTAGAGCAGGTGGGGCTTGGAAACACCATATATTTT
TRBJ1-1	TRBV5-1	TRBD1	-	CASSRPGQTEAFF	TGCGCCAGCAGCAGGCCGGGACAGACTGAAGCTTTCTTT
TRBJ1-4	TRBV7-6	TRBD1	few	CASSPYRDSRNEKLFF	TGTGCCAGCAGTCCCTACCGGGACAGCCGAAATGAAAAACTGTTTTTT
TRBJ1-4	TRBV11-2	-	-	CASSLERDIEKLFF	TGTGCCAGCAGCTTAGAACGGGATATTGAAAAACTGTTTTTT
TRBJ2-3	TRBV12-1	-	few	CASSCQPMAADTQYF	TGTGCCAGCAGCTGCCAGCCCATGGCGGCAGATACGCAGTATTTT
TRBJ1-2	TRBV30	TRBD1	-	CAWIRDREANYGYTF	TGTGCCTGGATCCGGGACAGGGAAGCTAACTATGGCTACACCTTC
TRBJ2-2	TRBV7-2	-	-	CASRSEVAGELFF	TGTGCCAGCAGAAGTGAAGTAGCCGGGGAGCTGTTTTTT
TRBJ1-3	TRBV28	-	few	CASSLRYPGNTIYF	TGTGCCAGCAGTTTAAGATATCCCGGGAACACCATATATTTT
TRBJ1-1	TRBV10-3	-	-	CAISDLVVNTEAFF	TGTGCCATCAGTGATCTCGTAGTGAACACTGAAGCTTTCTTT
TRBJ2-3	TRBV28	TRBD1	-	CASEYGTGFPDTQYF	TGTGCCAGCGAGTACGGGACAGGGTTTCCAGATACGCAGTATTTT
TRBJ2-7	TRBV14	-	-	CASSQSSYEQYF	TGTGCCAGCAGCCAGTCATCCTACGAGCAGTACTTC
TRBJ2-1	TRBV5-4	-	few	CASSTSGGTTGSEQFF	TGTGCCAGCAGCACCTCAGGCGGGACGACGGGGAGTGAGCAGTTCTTC
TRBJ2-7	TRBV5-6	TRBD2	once	CASSLGLAGEQYF	TGTGCCAGCAGCTTGGGACTAGCGGGAGAGCAGTACTTC